A selection of T cell receptor beta chains follows, all from one sample in a study of patients and donors after allogeneic stem cell transplantation. TCRdb reprocessed the RT-PCR reads with MiXCR, giving one entry per CDR3 protein. The sample lists about a million distinct CDR3 sequences, about a sixth occurring once. The specimen was blood, either unsorted or a sorted T cell fraction (not recorded which). All receptors come from a human donor who was either an allogeneic HSCT recipient or a stem cell or donor lymphocyte infusion donor (not recorded which). It is not recorded whose cells these are; they may come from a transplant donor. Each CDR3 is given without its conserved first and last residue. The D gene is left open where the match is weak.

D gene: -; V gene: TRBV6-1; J gene: TRBJ1-5; CDR3 protein: ASVGISSNQPQH
D gene: TRBD1; V gene: TRBV3-1; J gene: TRBJ2-7; CDR3 protein: ASSRAGTGSLEQY
D gene: TRBD2; V gene: TRBV9; J gene: TRBJ2-1; CDR3 protein: ASSLTSGRAFNEQF
D gene: -; V gene: TRBV29-1; J gene: TRBJ1-3; CDR3 protein: SVMAGQSSGNTIY
D gene: -; V gene: TRBV7-2; J gene: TRBJ2-7; CDR3 protein: ATSYAPAYEQY
D gene: TRBD2; V gene: TRBV5-1; J gene: TRBJ2-3; CDR3 protein: ASRPRLAGGEKGDTQY
D gene: -; V gene: TRBV20-1; J gene: TRBJ1-5; CDR3 protein: SAIPGGGDQPQH
D gene: -; V gene: TRBV27; J gene: TRBJ2-3; CDR3 protein: ASSFNADTQY
D gene: TRBD2; V gene: TRBV30; J gene: TRBJ2-1; CDR3 protein: ASGLADYNEQF
D gene: -; V gene: TRBV10-3; J gene: TRBJ1-3; CDR3 protein: ATRQAGDTIY
D gene: -; V gene: TRBV7-9; J gene: TRBJ1-2; CDR3 protein: ASLRDYGYT
D gene: -; V gene: TRBV5-1; J gene: TRBJ1-1; CDR3 protein: ASSRQGSEAF
D gene: -; V gene: TRBV18; J gene: TRBJ2-4; CDR3 protein: ASSPPRVPRGNIQY
D gene: -; V gene: TRBV5-1; J gene: TRBJ2-1; CDR3 protein: ASSPRTTAEQF
D gene: TRBD2; V gene: TRBV12-3/TRBV12-4; J gene: TRBJ2-5; CDR3 protein: ASGTSESQETQY
D gene: -; V gene: TRBV4-3; J gene: TRBJ1-6; CDR3 protein: ASSPVGVLNSPLH
D gene: -; V gene: TRBV6-2/TRBV6-3; J gene: TRBJ2-7; CDR3 protein: ASSFVPSSYEQY
D gene: -; V gene: TRBV9; J gene: TRBJ1-1; CDR3 protein: ASSVETGGGTEAF
D gene: TRBD1; V gene: TRBV29-1; J gene: TRBJ2-1; CDR3 protein: SVAQGVGNEQF
D gene: -; V gene: TRBV12-3/TRBV12-4; J gene: TRBJ1-6; CDR3 protein: ASSRSGRNSPLH
D gene: TRBD1; V gene: TRBV18; J gene: TRBJ1-2; CDR3 protein: ASSPGQQYGYT
D gene: TRBD2; V gene: TRBV3-1; J gene: TRBJ2-1; CDR3 protein: ASSQVVRGSSYNEQF
D gene: TRBD1; V gene: TRBV6-1; J gene: TRBJ2-7; CDR3 protein: ASRLTGGPYEQY
D gene: TRBD1; V gene: TRBV29-1; J gene: TRBJ1-4; CDR3 protein: SVGQGAYEKLF
D gene: TRBD1; V gene: TRBV7-9; J gene: TRBJ2-1; CDR3 protein: ASSTGTENEQF
D gene: TRBD1; V gene: TRBV12-3/TRBV12-4; J gene: TRBJ2-4; CDR3 protein: ASSTGQTLAKNIQY
D gene: TRBD2; V gene: TRBV11-1; J gene: TRBJ2-7; CDR3 protein: ASSSLGGRTRSDSYEQY
D gene: -; V gene: TRBV9; J gene: TRBJ1-6; CDR3 protein: ASSAKLDSGSPLH
D gene: TRBD2; V gene: TRBV6-1; J gene: TRBJ2-3; CDR3 protein: ASRSSGGSTDTQY
D gene: -; V gene: TRBV2; J gene: TRBJ1-2; CDR3 protein: ASSRTHILGYT
D gene: TRBD2; V gene: TRBV20-1; J gene: TRBJ2-2; CDR3 protein: SARSGLVPTGELF
D gene: -; V gene: TRBV7-3; J gene: TRBJ1-1; CDR3 protein: ASSPGGGYTEAF
D gene: -; V gene: TRBV4-3; J gene: TRBJ2-7; CDR3 protein: ASSQDFWGSDEQY
D gene: TRBD1; V gene: TRBV6-5; J gene: TRBJ2-1; CDR3 protein: ASSYRDRPTYNEQF
D gene: -; V gene: TRBV30; J gene: TRBJ2-5; CDR3 protein: AWSSLNQETQY
D gene: -; V gene: TRBV5-1; J gene: TRBJ1-3; CDR3 protein: ASSVQGESGNTIY
D gene: -; V gene: TRBV7-8; J gene: TRBJ1-2; CDR3 protein: ASSSGGLPNYGYT
D gene: -; V gene: TRBV4-2; J gene: TRBJ2-2; CDR3 protein: ASSQVRRQGSGDLF
D gene: TRBD2; V gene: TRBV5-1; J gene: TRBJ2-1; CDR3 protein: ASSLDPGLAFNEQF
D gene: -; V gene: TRBV2; J gene: TRBJ1-6; CDR3 protein: ASSDGISPLH
D gene: -; V gene: TRBV12-3/TRBV12-4; J gene: TRBJ2-6; CDR3 protein: ASSLIRPSGANVLT